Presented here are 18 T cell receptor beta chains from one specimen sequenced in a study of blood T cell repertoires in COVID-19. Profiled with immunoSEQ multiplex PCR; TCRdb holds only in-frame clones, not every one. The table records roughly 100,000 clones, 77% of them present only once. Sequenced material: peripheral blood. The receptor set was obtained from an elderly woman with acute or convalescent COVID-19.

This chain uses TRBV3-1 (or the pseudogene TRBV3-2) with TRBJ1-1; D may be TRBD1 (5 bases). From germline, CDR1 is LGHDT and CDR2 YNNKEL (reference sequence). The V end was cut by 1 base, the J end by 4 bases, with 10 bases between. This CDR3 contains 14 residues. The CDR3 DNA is TGTGCCAGCAGCCAAGGTGGGGCCCCCACTGAAGCTTTCTTT. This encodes CASSQGGAPTEAFF.

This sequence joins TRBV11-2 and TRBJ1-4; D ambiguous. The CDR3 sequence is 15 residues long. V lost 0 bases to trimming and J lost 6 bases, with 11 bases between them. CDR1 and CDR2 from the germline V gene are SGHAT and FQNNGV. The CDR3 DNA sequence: TGTGCCAGCAGCTTAGATCCGGGGTATTATGAAAAACTGTTTTTT. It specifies CASSLDPGYYEKLFF.

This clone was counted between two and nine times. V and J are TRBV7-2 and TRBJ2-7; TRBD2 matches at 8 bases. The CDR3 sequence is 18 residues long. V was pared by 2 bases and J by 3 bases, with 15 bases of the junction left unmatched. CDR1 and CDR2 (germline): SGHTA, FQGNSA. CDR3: CASSLTGPYGTRFYEQYF. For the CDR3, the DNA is TGTGCCAGCAGCTTAACAGGGCCCTACGGGACTAGATTCTACGAGCAGTACTTC.

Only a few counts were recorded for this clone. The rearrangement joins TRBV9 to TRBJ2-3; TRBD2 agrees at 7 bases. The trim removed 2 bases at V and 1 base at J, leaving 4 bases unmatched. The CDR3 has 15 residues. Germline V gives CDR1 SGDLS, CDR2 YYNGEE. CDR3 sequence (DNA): TGTGCCAGCAGCGTCCGGGACTATCGCACAGATACGCAGTATTTT. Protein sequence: CASSVRDYRTDTQYF. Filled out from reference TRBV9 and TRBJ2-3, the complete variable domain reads DSGVTQTPKHLITATGQRVTLRCSPRSGDLSVYWYQQSLDQGLQFLIQYYNGEERAKGNILERFSAQQFPDLHSELNLSSLELGDSALYFCASSVRDYRTDTQYFGPGTRLTVL.

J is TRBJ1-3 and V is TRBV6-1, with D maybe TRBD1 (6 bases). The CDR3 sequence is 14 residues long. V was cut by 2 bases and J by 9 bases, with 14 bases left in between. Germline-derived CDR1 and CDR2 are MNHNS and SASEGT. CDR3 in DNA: TGTGCCAGCAGTGAAAGGACAGCGGGGAGCACCATATATTTT. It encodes CASSERTAGSTIYF.

The DNA of the CDR3 is TGTGCCAGCAGCCAAGCGGGACAGGGTGTTGGAAACACCATATATTTT. Translation: CASSQAGQGVGNTIYF. The chain joins TRBV4-2 to TRBJ1-3; TRBD1 matches 9 bases. The ends lost 1 base at V and 3 bases at J; junction bases unmatched: 4. Germline values: CDR1 LGHNA, CDR2 YNFKEQ. The CDR3 spans 16 residues.

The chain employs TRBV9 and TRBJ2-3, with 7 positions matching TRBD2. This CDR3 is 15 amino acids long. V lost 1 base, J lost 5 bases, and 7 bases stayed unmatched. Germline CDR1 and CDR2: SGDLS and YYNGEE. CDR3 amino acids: CASSVTSVGGDTQYF. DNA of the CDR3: TGTGCCAGCAGCGTAACTAGCGTTGGTGGAGATACGCAGTATTTT.

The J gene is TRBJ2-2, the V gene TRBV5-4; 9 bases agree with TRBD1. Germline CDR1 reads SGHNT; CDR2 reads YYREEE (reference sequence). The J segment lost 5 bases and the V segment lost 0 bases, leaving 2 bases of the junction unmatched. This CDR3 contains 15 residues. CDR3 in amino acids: CASSLGGQGTGELFF. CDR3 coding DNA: TGTGCCAGCAGCTTGGGGGGACAGGGAACCGGGGAGCTGTTTTTT.

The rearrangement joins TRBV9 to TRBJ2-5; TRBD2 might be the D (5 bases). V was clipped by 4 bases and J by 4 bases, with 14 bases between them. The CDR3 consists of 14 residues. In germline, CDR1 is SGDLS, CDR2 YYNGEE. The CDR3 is CASSLRVWSETQYF. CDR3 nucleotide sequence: TGTGCCAGCAGCCTGCGGGTTTGGTCAGAGACCCAGTACTTC.

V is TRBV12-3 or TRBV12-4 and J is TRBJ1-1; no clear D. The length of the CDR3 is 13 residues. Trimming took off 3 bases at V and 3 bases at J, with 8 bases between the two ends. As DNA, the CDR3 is TGTGCCAGCAGTTTTGCATCGGACACTGAAGCTTTCTTT. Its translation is CASSFASDTEAFF.

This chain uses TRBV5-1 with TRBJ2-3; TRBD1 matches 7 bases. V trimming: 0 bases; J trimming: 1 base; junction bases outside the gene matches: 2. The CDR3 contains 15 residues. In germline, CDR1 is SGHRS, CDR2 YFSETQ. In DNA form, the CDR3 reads TGCGCCAGCAGCTTGGCCCAGGGGGGCACAGATACGCAGTATTTT. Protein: CASSLAQGGTDTQYF.

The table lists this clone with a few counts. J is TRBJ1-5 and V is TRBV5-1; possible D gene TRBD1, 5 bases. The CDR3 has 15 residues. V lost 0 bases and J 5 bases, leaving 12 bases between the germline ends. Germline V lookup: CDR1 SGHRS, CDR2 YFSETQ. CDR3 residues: CASSLGDSTYQPQHF. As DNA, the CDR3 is TGCGCCAGCAGCTTGGGAGACAGCACCTATCAGCCCCAGCATTTT.

CDR3 loop: CSVAVAGYEQYF. In DNA, the CDR3 is TGCAGCGTGGCAGTAGCCGGATACGAGCAGTACTTC. The chain carries TRBV29-1 and TRBJ2-7; D not resolved. This CDR3 is built from 12 residues. Per germline, CDR1 SQVTM and CDR2 ANQGSEA. Trimming removed 6 bases from V and 4 bases from J, with 13 bases in between.

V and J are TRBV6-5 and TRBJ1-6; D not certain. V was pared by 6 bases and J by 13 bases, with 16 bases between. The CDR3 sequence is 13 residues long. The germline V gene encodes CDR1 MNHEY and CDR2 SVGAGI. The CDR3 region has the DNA TGTGCCAGCAGCCGCCGCGCCTTCTTCCCCCTCCACTTT. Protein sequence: CASSRRAFFPLHF.

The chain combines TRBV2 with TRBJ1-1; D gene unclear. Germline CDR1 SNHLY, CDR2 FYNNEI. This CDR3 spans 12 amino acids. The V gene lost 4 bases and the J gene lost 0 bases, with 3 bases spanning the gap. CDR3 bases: TGTGCCAGCAGTGTCTTGAACACTGAAGCTTTCTTT. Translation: CASSVLNTEAFF.

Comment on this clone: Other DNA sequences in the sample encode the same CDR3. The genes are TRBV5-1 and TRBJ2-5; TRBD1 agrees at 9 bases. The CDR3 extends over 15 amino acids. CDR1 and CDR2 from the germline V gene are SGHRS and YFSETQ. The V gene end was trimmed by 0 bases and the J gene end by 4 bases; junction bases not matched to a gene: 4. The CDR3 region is CASSLAGQGIETQYF. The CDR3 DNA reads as TGCGCCAGCAGCTTGGCGGGACAGGGAATAGAGACCCAGTACTTC. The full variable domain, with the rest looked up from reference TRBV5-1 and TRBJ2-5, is KAGVTQTPRYLIKTRGQQVTLSCSPISGHRSVSWYQQTPGQGLQFLFEYFSETQRNKGNFPGRFSGRQFSNSRSEMNVSTLELGDSALYLCASSLAGQGIETQYFGPGTRLLVL.

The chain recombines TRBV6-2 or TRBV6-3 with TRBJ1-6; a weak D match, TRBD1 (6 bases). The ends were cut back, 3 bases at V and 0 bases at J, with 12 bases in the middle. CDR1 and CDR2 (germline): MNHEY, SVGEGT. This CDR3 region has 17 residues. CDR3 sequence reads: CASSYRGGPSYNSPLHF. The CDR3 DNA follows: TGTGCCAGCAGTTATAGGGGGGGACCCTCCTATAATTCACCCCTCCACTTT.

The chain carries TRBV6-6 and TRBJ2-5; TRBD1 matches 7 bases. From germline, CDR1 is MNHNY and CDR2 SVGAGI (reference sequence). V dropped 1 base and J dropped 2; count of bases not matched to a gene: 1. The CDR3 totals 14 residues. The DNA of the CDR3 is TGTGCCAGCAGTTACTGGGGACAGCAAGAGACCCAGTACTTC. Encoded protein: CASSYWGQQETQYF.